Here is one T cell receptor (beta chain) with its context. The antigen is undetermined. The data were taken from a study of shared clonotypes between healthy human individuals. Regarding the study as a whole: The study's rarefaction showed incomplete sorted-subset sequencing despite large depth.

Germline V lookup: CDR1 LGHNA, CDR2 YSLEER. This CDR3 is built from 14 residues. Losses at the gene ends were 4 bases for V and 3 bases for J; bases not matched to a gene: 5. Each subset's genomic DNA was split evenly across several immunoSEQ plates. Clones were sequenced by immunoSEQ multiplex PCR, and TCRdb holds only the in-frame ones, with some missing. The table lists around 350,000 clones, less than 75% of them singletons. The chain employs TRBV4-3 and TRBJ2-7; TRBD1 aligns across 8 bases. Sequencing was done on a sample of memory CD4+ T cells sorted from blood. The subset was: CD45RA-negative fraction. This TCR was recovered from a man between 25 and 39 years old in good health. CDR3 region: CASSRWTGNYEQYF. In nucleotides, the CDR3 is TGCGCCAGCAGCCGATGGACAGGGAACTACGAGCAGTACTTC.